This TCR beta chain was retrieved from a study of blood T cell repertoires in COVID-19 (dated by TCRdb to about 2020). Regarding the research as a whole: Samples covering the acute and convalescent phases of COVID-19 were provided by collaborators in the United States, Italy and Spain. The material from the prospective study consisted of cDNA or gDNA derived from T cells, B-cell-depleted T cells, or PBMCs. The dataset comprised deeply sampled blood TCRbeta repertoires from subjects exposed to, actively infected with, or recovered from COVID-19. The repertoires were released in a freely available public database intended as a resource for research on the immune response to SARS-CoV-2. Samples came from the ongoing ImmuneRACE study (first 160 participants) plus 1,254 subjects from 6 global collaborators. Nearly every sample came with metadata listing a de-identified subject ID, COVID-19 status, age in years and sex. Where HLA class I and class II types were available, the types were taken from metadata supplied by the sample provider, not from assay-based typing.

Study-level results and caveats: The quantity of clinical and demographic metadata differed by source and by participant and was supplied without curation.

This clone was picked up a small number of times. The clone's antigen remains unknown. No per-base quality is available; no much larger clone lies one base away. The collaborating institutions used their own protocols to collect whole blood in K2EDTA tubes. For TCRbeta analysis, collaborators shipped samples in one of three forms: frozen whole blood, isolated PBMCs, or DNA extracted from either of those sample types. The CDR3 spans 15 residues, from the cysteine through the phenylalanine. Of all the DNA, just the CDR3 is kept, 45 bases in frame from base 1. Sequences SEHNR (CDR1) and FQNEAQ (CDR2) are obtained from the germline V gene (reference sequence). Compared with germline, V lacks 5 bases and J lacks 4 bases; bases without a gene match: 9. TCRbeta CDR3 regions were amplified from genomic DNA by means of the immunoSEQ Assay, a bias-controlled multiplex PCR. On the study's bioinformatics: Within the assay, amplification of reference gene primers was used to estimate how many nucleated cells each sample contained. To quantify the absolute abundance of each unique TCRbeta CDR3 rearrangement, sequence reads were collapsed and filtered. For each sample, productive Simpson clonality was calculated as the square root of Simpson's diversity index across productive rearrangements. TCRdb limited this immuneACCESS table to in-frame rearrangements with V and J called. A share of clones is missing; checked studies link under half to unresolved V genes, and the rest is unexplained. From that table come the V and J calls and clone size; the DNA was used to work out D and trimming. This sample comprises fewer than 20,000 clones, 90% to 95% of them detected only once. The ten largest make up approximately 7% of the sample.

The sequenced sample consisted of peripheral blood. Recombination connected TRBV7-9 to TRBJ1-1, with TRBD1 matching 8 junction bases. The receptor was derived from a human donor in a cohort sampled during active COVID-19. The nucleotide sequence reads TGTGCCAGCAGCCCATCTCAAACAGGGGGCACTGAAGCTTTCTTT. Translation gives CASSPSQTGGTEAFF.